This T cell receptor (beta chain) derives from a study of regulatory T cells in long-lasting Graves disease. Study overall: For under 3 months, newly diagnosed Graves' patients had been taking antithyroid drugs.

General study results and limits: Sample size was small, which may have lowered accuracy.

The ends were cut back, 3 bases at V and 7 bases at J, with 16 bases in the middle. Germline CDR1 is SGHAT and CDR2 is FQNNGV. The CDR3 length is 16 residues. Through Arm-PCR of CDR3 regions and iRepertoire HTBI primers, TCR beta libraries were built. TCRdb analysed the multiplex PCR reads with MiXCR anew, one entry per CDR3 protein. The sample consists of about 540,000 distinct CDR3 sequences, 13% of them appearing once. The time point is: newly diagnosed GD, antithyroid drugs for less than 3 months. Scientists built the TCR library using RNA that was extracted from PBMCs. As concerns this clonotype: The antigen is not known.

These data also formed part of another study, on T cells in Graves' hyperthyroidism and ophthalmopathy. That source reports: The HTBI primer set served for first-round RT-PCR of the TCR CDR3. A model using 13 V-J features told ophthalmopathy apart from stable hyperthyroidism.

The J gene is TRBJ1-6, the V gene TRBV11-2; D unclear. The sequencing used peripheral blood mononuclear cells (PBMCs), collected at new diagnosis, from a patient treated with antithyroid drugs. The sequence was collected from a man aged 25-45 years with Graves disease. In nucleotides, the CDR3 is TGTGCCAGCAGCTTTAGAGCCCGGACGGCAAATTCACCCCTCCACTTT. It codes for CASSFRARTANSPLHF.